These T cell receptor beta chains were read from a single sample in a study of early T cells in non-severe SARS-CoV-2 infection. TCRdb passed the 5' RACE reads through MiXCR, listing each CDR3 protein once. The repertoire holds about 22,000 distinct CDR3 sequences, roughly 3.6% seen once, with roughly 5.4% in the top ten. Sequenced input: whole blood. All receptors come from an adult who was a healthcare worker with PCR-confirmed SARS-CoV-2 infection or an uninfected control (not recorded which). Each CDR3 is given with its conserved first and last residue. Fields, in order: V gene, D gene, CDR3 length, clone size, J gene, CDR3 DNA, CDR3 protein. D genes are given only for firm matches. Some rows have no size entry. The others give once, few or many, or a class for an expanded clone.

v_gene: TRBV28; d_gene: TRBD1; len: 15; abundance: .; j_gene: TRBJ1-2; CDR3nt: TGTGCCAGCAGTCCAGGACAGGGGAGGGTCTATGGCTACACCTTC; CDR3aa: CASSPGQGRVYGYTF
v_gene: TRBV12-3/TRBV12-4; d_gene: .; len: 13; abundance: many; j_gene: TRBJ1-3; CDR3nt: TGTGCCAGCGGCAGGCTGGGGGAAAACACCATATATTTT; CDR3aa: CASGRLGENTIYF
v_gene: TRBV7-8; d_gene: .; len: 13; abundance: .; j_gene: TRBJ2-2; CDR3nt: TGTGCCAGCACGACAGGGAACACCGGGGAGCTGTTTTTT; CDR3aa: CASTTGNTGELFF
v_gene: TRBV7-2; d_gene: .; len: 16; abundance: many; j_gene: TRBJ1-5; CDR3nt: TGTGCCAGCAGCTTAGCGCGGGTAACAGACAATCAGCCCCAGCATTTT; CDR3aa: CASSLARVTDNQPQHF
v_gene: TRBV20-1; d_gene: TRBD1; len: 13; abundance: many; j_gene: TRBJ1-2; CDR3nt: TGCAGTGCTAGAGATCGTACAGGGGATGGCTACACCTTC; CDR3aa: CSARDRTGDGYTF
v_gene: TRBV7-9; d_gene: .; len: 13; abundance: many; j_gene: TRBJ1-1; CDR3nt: TGTGCCAGCAGCGACTCAAGGAGCACTGAAGCTTTCTTT; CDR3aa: CASSDSRSTEAFF
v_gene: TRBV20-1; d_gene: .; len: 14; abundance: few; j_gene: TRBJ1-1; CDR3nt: TGCAGTGCCCCTCGACAGGCAACAGGGACTGAAGCTTTCTTT; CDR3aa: CSAPRQATGTEAFF
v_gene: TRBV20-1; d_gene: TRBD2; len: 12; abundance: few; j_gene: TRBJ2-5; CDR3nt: TGCAGTGCTACGGGGGGGCGAGAGACCCAGTACTTC; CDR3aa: CSATGGRETQYF
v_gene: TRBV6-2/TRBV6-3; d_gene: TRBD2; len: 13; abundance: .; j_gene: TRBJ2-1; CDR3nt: TGTGCCACTAAGTCCGGGACTAGCAATGAGCAGTTCTTC; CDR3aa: CATKSGTSNEQFF
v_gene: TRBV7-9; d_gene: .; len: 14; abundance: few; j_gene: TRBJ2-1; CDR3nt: TGTGCCAGCAGCTTACCGACAGTGTACAATGAGCAGTTCTTC; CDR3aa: CASSLPTVYNEQFF
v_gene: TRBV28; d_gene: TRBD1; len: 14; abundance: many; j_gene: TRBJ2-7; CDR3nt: TGTGCCAGCACTACCGTCGGACAGGACTACGAGCAGTACTTC; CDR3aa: CASTTVGQDYEQYF
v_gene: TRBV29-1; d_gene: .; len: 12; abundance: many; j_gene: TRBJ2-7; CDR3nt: TGCAGCGTTGAAGAGGGCCGAGGCGAGCAGTACTTC; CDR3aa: CSVEEGRGEQYF
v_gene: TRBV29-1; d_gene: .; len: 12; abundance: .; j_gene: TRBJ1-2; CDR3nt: TGCAGCGTTGAGTCGGGGCACTATGGCTACACCTTC; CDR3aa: CSVESGHYGYTF
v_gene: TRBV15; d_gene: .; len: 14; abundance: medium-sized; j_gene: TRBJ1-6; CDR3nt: TGTGCCACCAGCAGAAGCAGGGTGCGTTCACCCCTCCACTTT; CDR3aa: CATSRSRVRSPLHF
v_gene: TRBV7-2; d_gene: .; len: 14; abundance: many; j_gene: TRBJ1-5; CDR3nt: TGTGCCAGCAGCCGGCCGGGGGTGACTCAGCCCCAGCATTTT; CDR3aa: CASSRPGVTQPQHF
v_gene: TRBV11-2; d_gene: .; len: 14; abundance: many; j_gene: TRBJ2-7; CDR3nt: TGTGCCAGCAGCTCCCCTACGGGGGCTGGCGAGCAGTACTTC; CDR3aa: CASSSPTGAGEQYF